These 17 T cell receptor beta chains originate from one sample sequenced in a study of brain T cells in children with intractable seizures (dated by TCRdb to the early 2020s). The sample's time point label is to be understood as: resected brain tissue, or blood drawn just prior to surgery. Library prep was done by the immunoSEQ multiplex PCR assay. TCRdb retrieved this table from immuneACCESS and kept in-frame rearrangements only. Not all clones are present; in checked studies, unresolved V genes account for under half, and no reason is known for the remainder. The table for this sample lists tens of thousands of clones; around 91% of them were counted only once. Together, the top ten hold approximately 25% of the sample. The specimen was peripheral blood, collected at surgery. These receptors all stem from a girl between 2 and 10 years old with Rasmussen encephalitis and intractable seizures.

The rearrangement joins TRBV5-4 to TRBJ2-7; no clear D gene. The V and J ends lost 0 bases and 2 bases respectively, with 6 bases between them. In germline, CDR1 is SGHNT, CDR2 YYREEE (reference sequence). The CDR3 runs to 13 residues. This chain's CDR3 is CASSLGRAYEQYF. As DNA, the CDR3 is TGTGCCAGCAGCTTGGGACGGGCCTACGAGCAGTACTTC.

The chain couples TRBV28 to TRBJ1-2, with D unresolved. V shed 2 bases and J shed 2 bases, with 9 bases lying between them. The CDR3 totals 14 residues. Germline V lookup: CDR1 MDHEN, CDR2 SYDVKM. CDR3 sequence: CASSLVRRNYGYTF. The DNA of the CDR3 is TGTGCCAGCAGTTTAGTACGTCGGAACTATGGCTACACCTTC.

The chain uses TRBV15 and TRBJ2-5, with a weak D call TRBD2 (6 bases). V lost 6 bases, J lost 2 bases, and 16 bases lay in between. The CDR3 length is 15 residues. Germline CDR1 and CDR2: LNHNV and YYDKDF (reference sequence). This CDR3 is CATSFRRELQETQYF. For the CDR3, the DNA is TGTGCCACCAGTTTTAGGAGGGAGTTACAAGAGACCCAGTACTTC.

The chain combines TRBV19 with TRBJ1-4; TRBD1 might be the D (6 bases). V was pared by 5 bases and J by 7 bases, with 11 bases between. There are 13 residues in the CDR3. Per the germline V gene, CDR1 is LNHDA and CDR2 is SQIVND (reference sequence). CDR3 amino acids: CASSSQGVEKLFF. The CDR3 DNA reads as TGTGCCAGTAGTTCACAGGGTGTTGAAAAACTGTTTTTT.

This chain joins TRBV5-1 and TRBJ2-7, with 11 bases matching TRBD1. Germline V gene data show CDR1 as SGHRS and CDR2 as YFSETQ. Germline trimming cut 3 bases from V and 2 bases from J; bases unmatched to any gene: 10. This CDR3 contains 17 residues. The CDR3 DNA reads TGCGCCAGCAGCTGGAGGACGGGACAGGGGGTGGCCTACGAGCAGTACTTC. This gives the protein CASSWRTGQGVAYEQYF. Together with reference TRBV5-1 and TRBJ2-7, the CDR3 gives the full variable domain: KAGVTQTPRYLIKTRGQQVTLSCSPISGHRSVSWYQQTPGQGLQFLFEYFSETQRNKGNFPGRFSGRQFSNSRSEMNVSTLELGDSALYLCASSWRTGQGVAYEQYFGPGTRLTVT.

The chain combines TRBV7-8 with TRBJ2-7; 11 bases line up with TRBD2. The V and J ends lost 1 base and 4 bases, in that order; junction bases with no gene match: 9. This CDR3 has 17 residues. CDR1 is SGHVS, CDR2 FQNEAQ, per germline. The CDR3 sequence is CASSLVRTSGSLYEQYF. The CDR3, as DNA: TGTGCCAGCAGCTTAGTCCGCACTAGCGGGAGTCTTTACGAGCAGTACTTC.

V is TRBV5-1 and J is TRBJ2-1; 9 bases are shared with TRBD1. The CDR3 runs 15 residues. The V gene end was trimmed by 2 bases and the J gene end by 5 bases; junction bases not matched to a gene: 5. Germline V gene lookup returns CDR1 SGHRS and CDR2 YFSETQ. The CDR3 DNA is TGCGCCAGCAGCTTTACAGGGGGCTTTAACAATGAGCAGTTCTTC. Its translation: CASSFTGGFNNEQFF.

The J gene is TRBJ1-5, the V gene TRBV12-2. TRBV12-2 is classified as a pseudogene. The CDR3 sequence is 15 residues long. The CDR3 reads CASRFEIGGVQPQHF. DNA of the CDR3: TGTGCAAGTCGCTTCGAGATCGGGGGCGTACAGCCCCAGCATTTT.

V gene TRBV6-1 combines with J gene TRBJ1-2, with 7 bases that match TRBD1. This CDR3 is 18 amino acids long. Trimming took 2 bases from V and 0 from J; bases not matched to a gene: 12. From germline, CDR1 is MNHNS and CDR2 SASEGT. The DNA for the CDR3 is TGTGCCAGCAGTGAATGGTACCTACAGGGGAGAACTAACTATGGCTACACCTTC. Its translation is CASSEWYLQGRTNYGYTF.

This chain connects TRBV5-8 to TRBJ2-2, with 8 bases aligning to TRBD2. Germline lookup yields CDR1 SGHTS and CDR2 YDEGEE. J lost 1 base, V lost 7 bases, and 12 bases had no gene match. The length of the CDR3 is 17 residues. As DNA, the CDR3 is TGTGCCAGCTATAATTCGGGAGGGCGGGAGAACACCGGGGAGCTGTTTTTT. This gives the protein CASYNSGGRENTGELFF.

This clone was observed a single time. This sequence joins TRBV9 and TRBJ2-2; 7 bases agree with TRBD1. Germline CDR1 reads SGDLS; CDR2 reads YYNGEE. The CDR3 has 16 amino acids. The trim removed 4 bases at V and 13 bases at J, leaving 19 bases unmatched. This CDR3 is CASSPWDSPVAPALFF. CDR3 in DNA: TGTGCCAGCAGCCCCTGGGACAGTCCTGTGGCCCCGGCGCTGTTTTTT.

V and J are TRBV19 and TRBJ1-1, with D unclear. This CDR3 is 16 amino acids long. Trimming took 6 bases from V and 1 from J, leaving 18 bases between them. Germline V gene sequence: CDR1 LNHDA, CDR2 SQIVND (reference sequence). The CDR3 coding sequence is TGTGCCAGTAGACCACTGGTCGGGCCTCGGAACACTGAAGCTTTCTTT. Its protein product is CASRPLVGPRNTEAFF.

CDR3 nucleotides: TGTGCCACCAGTGATTTGTTCCCGTGTCGCACTGAAGCTTTCTTT. Its translation: CATSDLFPCRTEAFF. V is TRBV24-1 and J is TRBJ1-1, with D hard to call. The germline V gene encodes CDR1 KGHDR and CDR2 SFDVKD. The CDR3 extends over 15 amino acids. Trimming left V 0 bases short and J 4 bases short, with 11 bases between.

The V call is TRBV7-9, the J call TRBJ2-2, with a tentative D call TRBD2 (7 bases). From germline, CDR1 is SEHNR and CDR2 FQNEAQ (reference sequence). The V gene lost 4 bases and the J gene lost 4 bases, with 19 bases spanning the gap. The CDR3 is 17 residues long. In DNA, the CDR3 is TGTGCCAGCAGCTCGCAGGTCGGGGGGCGCGGCACCGGGGAGCTGTTTTTT. It specifies CASSSQVGGRGTGELFF.

The V and J genes are TRBV11-2 and TRBJ2-3; 10 nucleotides line up with TRBD2. CDR1 SGHAT and CDR2 FQNNGV come from the germline V gene. This CDR3 region has 17 residues. The J segment lost 2 bases and the V segment lost 3 bases, leaving 8 bases of the junction unmatched. CDR3 sequence (DNA): TGTGCCAGCAGCTTCATAGCGGGAGGTCCCCCCACAGATACGCAGTATTTT. Amino acids: CASSFIAGGPPTDTQYF. Together with reference TRBV11-2 and TRBJ2-3, the CDR3 gives the full variable domain: EAGVAQSPRYKIIEKRQSVAFWCNPISGHATLYWYQQILGQGPKLLIQFQNNGVVDDSQLPKDRFSAERLKGVDSTLKIQPAKLEDSAVYLCASSFIAGGPPTDTQYFGPGTRLTVL.

The rearrangement links TRBV9 to TRBJ1-6; unclear D gene. Germline values: CDR1 SGDLS, CDR2 YYNGEE. Trimming stripped 5 bases from V and 7 bases from J, with 13 bases between. This CDR3 has 14 residues. CDR3 nucleotides: TGTGCCAGCAGTGGCAGGACCACCAATTCACCCCTCCACTTT. Translating gives CASSGRTTNSPLHF.

The chain joins TRBV6-5 to TRBJ1-1; D ambiguous. Trimming took off 6 bases at V and 0 bases at J, with 11 bases between the two ends. CDR3 length: 14 residues. CDR1 is MNHEY and CDR2 is SVGAGI in the germline V gene. DNA of the CDR3: TGTGCCAGCAGGGGAAAGACGGTGAACACTGAAGCTTTCTTT. Amino acid sequence: CASRGKTVNTEAFF.